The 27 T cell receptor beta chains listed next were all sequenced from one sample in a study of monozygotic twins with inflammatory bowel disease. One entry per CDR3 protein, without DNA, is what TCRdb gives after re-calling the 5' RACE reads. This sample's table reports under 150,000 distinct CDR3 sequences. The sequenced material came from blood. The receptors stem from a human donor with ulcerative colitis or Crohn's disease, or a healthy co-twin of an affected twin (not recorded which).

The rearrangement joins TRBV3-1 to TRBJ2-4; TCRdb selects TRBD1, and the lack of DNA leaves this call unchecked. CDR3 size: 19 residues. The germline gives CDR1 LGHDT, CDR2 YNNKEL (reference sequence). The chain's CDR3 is CASSQDLGAGALAKNIQYF.

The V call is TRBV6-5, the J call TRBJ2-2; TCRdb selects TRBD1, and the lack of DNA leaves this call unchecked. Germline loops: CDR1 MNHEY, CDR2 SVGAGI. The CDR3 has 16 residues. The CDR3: CASSYSSGGGTGELFF.

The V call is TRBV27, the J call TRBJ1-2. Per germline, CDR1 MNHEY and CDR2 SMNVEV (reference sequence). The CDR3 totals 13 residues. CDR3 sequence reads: CASSLSGFYGYTF.

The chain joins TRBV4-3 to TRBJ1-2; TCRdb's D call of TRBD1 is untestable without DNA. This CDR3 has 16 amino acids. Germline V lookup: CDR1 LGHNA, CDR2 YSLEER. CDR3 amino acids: CASSQDGTGWLVGYTF.

The CDR3 sequence is CRARQGAEETQYF. The chain recombines TRBV20-1 with TRBJ2-5; the TCRdb call, TRBD1, lacks DNA for checking. CDR3 length equals 13 residues. Germline lookup yields CDR1 DFQATT and CDR2 SNEGSKA (reference sequence).

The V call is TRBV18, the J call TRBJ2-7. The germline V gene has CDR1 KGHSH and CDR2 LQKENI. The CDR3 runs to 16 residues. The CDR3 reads CASSPPVRRMDHEQYF.

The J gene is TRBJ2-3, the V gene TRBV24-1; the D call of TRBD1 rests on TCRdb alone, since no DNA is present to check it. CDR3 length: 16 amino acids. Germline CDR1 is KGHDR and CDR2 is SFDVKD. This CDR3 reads CATRARGAGASDTQYF.

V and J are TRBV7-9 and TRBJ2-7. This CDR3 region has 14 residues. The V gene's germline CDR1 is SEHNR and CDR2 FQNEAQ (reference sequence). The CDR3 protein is CASSLTERPYEQYF.

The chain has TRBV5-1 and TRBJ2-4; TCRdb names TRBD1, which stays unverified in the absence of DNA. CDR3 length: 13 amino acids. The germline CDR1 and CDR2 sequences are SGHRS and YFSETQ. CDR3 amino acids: CASSLDRGNIQYF.

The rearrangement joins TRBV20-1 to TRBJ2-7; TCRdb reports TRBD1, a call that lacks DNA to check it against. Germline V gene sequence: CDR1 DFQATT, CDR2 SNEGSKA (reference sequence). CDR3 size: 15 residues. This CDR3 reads CSARDAGTGTYEQYF.

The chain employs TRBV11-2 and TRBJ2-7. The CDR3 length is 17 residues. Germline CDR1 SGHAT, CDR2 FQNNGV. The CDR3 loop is CASSLERIGGPLRQQYF.

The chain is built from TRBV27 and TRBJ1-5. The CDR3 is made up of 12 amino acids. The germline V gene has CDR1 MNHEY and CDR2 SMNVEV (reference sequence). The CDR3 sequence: CASSPRGYPQHF.

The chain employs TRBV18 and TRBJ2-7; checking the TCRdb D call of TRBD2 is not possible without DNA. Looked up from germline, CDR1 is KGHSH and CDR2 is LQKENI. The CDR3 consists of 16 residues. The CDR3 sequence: CASSPQVPPARYEQYF.

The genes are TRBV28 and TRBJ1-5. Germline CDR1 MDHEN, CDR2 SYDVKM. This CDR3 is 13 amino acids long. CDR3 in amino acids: CGIQSYSNQPQHF.

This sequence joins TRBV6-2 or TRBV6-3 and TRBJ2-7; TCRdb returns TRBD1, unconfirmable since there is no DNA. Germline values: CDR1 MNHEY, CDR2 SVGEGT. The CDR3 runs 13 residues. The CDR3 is CASRGQGALEQYF.

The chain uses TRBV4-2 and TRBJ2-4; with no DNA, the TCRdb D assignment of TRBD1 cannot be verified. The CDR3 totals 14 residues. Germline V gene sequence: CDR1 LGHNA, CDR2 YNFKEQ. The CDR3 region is CASSPDGQGNIQYF.

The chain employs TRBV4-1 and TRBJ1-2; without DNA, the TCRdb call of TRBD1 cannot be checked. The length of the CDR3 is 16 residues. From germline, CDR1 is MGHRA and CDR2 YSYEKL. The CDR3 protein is CASSQDRTGGFYGYTF.

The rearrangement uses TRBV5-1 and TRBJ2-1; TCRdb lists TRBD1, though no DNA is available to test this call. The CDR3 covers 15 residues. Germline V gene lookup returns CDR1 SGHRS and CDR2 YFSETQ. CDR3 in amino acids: CASSPDPVMGNEQFF.

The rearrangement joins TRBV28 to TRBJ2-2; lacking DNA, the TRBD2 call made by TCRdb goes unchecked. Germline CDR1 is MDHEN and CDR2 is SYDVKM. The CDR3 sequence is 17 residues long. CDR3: CASSTLAGVAGTGELFF.

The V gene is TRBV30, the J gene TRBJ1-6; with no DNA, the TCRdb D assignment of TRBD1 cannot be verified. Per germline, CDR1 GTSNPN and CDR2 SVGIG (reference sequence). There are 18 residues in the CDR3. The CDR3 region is CAWSGQGLQGSYNSPLHF.

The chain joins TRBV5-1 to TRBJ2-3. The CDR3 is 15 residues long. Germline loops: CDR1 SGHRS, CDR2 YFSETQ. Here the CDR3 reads CASSLGDTPTDTQYF.

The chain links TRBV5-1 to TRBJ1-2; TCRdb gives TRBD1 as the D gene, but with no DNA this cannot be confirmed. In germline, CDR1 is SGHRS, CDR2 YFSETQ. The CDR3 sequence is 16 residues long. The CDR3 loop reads CASSLVPPGTAYGYTF.

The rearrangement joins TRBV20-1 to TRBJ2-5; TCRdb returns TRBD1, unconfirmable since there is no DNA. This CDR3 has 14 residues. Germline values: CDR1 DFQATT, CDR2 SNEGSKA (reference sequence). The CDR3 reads CSAPGGGGGETQYF.

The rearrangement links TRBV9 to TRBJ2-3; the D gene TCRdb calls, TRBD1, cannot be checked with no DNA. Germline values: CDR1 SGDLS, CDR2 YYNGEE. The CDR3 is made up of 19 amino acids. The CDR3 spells CASSSNTLLGGYLSDTQYF.

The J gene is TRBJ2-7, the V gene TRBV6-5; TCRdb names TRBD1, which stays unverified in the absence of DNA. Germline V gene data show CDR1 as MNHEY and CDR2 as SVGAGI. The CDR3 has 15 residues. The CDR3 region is CASSSGQGASYEQYF.

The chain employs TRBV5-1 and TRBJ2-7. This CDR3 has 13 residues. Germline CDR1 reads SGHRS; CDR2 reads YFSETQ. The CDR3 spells CASSLVGVREQYF.

CDR3 region: CASSQSTSGIGTDTQYF. This chain connects TRBV4-3 to TRBJ2-3; TCRdb's D call of TRBD2 is untestable without DNA. Germline V gives CDR1 LGHNA, CDR2 YSLEER. CDR3 length: 17 residues.